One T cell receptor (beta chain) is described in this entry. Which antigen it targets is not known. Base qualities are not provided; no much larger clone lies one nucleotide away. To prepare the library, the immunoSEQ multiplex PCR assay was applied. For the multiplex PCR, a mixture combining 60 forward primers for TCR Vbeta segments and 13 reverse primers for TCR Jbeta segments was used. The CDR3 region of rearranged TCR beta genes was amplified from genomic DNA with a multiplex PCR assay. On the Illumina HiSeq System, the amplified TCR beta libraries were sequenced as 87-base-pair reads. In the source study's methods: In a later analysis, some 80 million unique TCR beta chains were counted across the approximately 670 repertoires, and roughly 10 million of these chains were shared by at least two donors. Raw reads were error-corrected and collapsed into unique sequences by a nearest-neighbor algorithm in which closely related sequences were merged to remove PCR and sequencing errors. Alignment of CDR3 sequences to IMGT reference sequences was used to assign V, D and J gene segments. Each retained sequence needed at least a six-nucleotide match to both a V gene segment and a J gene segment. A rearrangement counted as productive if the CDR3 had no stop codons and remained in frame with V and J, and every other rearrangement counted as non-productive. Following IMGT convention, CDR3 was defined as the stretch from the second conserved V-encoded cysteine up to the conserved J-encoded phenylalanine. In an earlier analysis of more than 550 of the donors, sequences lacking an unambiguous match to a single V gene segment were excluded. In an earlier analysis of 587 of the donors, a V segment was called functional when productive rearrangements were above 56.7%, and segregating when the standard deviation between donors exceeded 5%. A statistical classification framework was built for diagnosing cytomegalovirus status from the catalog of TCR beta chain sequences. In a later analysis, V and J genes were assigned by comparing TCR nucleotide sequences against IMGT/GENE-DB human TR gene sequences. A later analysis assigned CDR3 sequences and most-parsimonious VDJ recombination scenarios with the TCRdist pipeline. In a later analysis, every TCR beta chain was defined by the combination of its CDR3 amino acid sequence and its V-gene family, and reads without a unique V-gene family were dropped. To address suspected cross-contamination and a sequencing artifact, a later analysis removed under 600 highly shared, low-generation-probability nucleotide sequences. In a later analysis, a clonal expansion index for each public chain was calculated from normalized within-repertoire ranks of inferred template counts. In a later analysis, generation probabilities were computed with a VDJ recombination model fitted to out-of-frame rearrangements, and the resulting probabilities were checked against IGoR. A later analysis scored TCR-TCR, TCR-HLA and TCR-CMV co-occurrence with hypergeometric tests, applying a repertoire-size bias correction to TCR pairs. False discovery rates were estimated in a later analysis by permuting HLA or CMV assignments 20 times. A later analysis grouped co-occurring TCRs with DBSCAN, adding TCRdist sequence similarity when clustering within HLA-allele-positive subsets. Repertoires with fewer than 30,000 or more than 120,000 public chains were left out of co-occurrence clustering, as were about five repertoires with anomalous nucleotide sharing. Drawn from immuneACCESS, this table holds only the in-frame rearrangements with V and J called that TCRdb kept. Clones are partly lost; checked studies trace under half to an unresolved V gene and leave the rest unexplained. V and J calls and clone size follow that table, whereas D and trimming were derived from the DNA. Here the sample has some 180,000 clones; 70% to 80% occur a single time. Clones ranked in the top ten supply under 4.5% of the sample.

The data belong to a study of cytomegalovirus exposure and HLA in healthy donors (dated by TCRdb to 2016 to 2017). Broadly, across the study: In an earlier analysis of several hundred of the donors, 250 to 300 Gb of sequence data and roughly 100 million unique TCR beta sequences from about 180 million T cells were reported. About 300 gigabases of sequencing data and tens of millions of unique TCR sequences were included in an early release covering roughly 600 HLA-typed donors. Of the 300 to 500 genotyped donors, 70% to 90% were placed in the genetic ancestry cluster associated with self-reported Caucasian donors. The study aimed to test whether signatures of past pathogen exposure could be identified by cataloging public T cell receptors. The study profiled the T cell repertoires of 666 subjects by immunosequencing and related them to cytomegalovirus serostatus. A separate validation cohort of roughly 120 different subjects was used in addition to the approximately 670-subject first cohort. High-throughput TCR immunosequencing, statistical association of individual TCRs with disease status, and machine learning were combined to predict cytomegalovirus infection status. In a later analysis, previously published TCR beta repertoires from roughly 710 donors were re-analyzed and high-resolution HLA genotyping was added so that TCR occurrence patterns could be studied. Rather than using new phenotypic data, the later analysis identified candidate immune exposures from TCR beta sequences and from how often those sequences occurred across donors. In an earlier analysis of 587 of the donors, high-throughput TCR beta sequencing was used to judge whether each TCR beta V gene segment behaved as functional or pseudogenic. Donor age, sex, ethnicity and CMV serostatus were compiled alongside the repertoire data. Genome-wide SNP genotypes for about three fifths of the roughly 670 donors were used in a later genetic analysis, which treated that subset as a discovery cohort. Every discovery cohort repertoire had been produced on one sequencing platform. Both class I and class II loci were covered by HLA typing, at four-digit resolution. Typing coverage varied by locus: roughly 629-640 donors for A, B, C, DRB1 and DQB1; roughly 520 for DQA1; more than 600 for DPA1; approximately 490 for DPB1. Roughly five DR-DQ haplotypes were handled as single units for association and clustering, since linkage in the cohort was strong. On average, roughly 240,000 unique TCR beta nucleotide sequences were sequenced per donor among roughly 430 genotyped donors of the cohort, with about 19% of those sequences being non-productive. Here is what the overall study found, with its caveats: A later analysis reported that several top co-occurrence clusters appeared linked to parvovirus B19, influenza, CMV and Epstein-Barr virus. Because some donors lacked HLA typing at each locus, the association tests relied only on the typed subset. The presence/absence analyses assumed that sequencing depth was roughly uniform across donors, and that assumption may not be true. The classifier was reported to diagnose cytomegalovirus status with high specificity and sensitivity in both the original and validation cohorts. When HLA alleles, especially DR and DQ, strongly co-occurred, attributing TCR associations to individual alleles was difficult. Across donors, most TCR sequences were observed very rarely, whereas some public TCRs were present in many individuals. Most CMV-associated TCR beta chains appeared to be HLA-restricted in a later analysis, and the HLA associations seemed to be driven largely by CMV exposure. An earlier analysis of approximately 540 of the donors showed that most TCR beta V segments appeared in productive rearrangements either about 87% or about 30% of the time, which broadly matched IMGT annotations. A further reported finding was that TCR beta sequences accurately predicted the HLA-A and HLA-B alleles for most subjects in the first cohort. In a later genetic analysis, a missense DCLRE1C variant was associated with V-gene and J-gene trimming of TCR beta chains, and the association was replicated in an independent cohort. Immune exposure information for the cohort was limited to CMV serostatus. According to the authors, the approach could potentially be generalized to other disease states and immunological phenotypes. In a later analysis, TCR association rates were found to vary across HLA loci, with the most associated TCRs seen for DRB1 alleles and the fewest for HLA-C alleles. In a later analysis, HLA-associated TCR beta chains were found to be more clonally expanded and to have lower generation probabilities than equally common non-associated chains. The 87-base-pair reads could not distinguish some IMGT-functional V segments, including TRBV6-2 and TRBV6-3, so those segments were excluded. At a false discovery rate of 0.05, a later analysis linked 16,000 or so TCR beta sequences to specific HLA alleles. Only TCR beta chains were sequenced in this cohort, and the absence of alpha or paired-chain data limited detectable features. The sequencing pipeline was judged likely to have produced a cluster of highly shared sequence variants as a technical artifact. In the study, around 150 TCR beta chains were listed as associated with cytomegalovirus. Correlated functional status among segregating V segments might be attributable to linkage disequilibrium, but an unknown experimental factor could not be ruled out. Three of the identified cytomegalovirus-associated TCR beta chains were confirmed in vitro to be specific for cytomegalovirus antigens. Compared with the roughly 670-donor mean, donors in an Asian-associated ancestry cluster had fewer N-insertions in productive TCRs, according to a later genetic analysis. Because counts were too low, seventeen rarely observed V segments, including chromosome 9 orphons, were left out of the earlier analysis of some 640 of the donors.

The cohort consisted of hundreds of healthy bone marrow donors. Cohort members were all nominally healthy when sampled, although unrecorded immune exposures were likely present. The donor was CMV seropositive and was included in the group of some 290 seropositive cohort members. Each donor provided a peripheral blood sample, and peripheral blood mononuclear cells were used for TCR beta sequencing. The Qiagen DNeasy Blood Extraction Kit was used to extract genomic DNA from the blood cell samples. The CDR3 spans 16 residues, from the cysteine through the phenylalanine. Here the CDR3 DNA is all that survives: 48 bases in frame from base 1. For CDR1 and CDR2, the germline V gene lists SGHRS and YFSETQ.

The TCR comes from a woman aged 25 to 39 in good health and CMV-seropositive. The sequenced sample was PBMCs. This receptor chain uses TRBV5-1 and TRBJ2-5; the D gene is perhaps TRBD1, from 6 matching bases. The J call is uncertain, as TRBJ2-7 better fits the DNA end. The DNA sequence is TGCGCCAGCAGTTTTTTCCCGGAAGGGACAAACTACGAGCAGTACTTC. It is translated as CASSFFPEGTNYEQYF.